This TCR beta chain comes out of a study of OX40 agonist ivuxolimab in advanced cancers. Repertoires were generated with immunoSEQ multiplex PCR, while TCRdb's copy carries only in-frame clones and drops some. The table lists tens of thousands of clones, 80% to 90% of them singletons. This clonotype was obtained from an adult with an advanced solid tumor such as melanoma, head and neck, liver or kidney cancer. The sample here was CD4+ or CD8+ T cells sorted from blood, taken in a trial of the OX40 agonist ivuxolimab.

CDR3 region: CASSLGREWNTIYF. The CDR3 bases are TGTGCCAGCAGCTTAGGACGGGAGTGGAACACCATATATTTT. This chain joins TRBV7-9 and TRBJ1-3, with D unclear. The V gene's germline CDR1 is SEHNR and CDR2 FQNEAQ (reference sequence). The CDR3 is 14 residues long. The V gene lost 1 base and the J gene lost 7 bases, with 11 bases spanning the gap.